The 27 T cell receptor beta chains below were found in one sample sequenced in a study of T-cell reconstitution after alpha-beta-depleted transplantation in children. Unique molecular identifiers were used to barcode this TCRbeta library. TCRdb re-analysed the PCR reads in MiXCR, keeping a single row per CDR3 protein. The sample comprises about 1,000,000 distinct CDR3 sequences, about 29% of which are singletons, and roughly 27% rests with the top ten. The sequencing here drew on PBMCs, mostly from graft donor cells, taken 360 days after TCRalphabeta/CD19-depleted stem cell transplant. Every receptor here comes from a boy under three years old who had a stem cell transplant for SCID, so the T cells may come from the graft donor.

The chain joins TRBV7-2 to TRBJ2-3; possible D gene TRBD2, 5 bases. Trimming removed 2 bases at V and 11 bases at J, with 11 bases between. The germline V gene has CDR1 SGHTA and CDR2 FQGNSA. This CDR3 region has 12 residues. Here the CDR3 DNA reads TGTGCCAGCAGCTTATCCGGGGTTCAGCAGTATTTT. Amino acid sequence: CASSLSGVQQYF.

This clonotype was observed at least ten times. CDR3 DNA sequence: TGTGCCAGCAGTGCCTATAGCGGGGGGAAAAATGAGCAGTTCTTC. Its translation is CASSAYSGGKNEQFF. The chain joins TRBV28 to TRBJ2-1; 10 positions match TRBD2. Per germline, CDR1 MDHEN and CDR2 SYDVKM. V lost 5 bases and J lost 7; bases outside the gene matches: 8. The CDR3 sequence is 15 residues long.

This clonotype was seen more than once but under ten times. V usage is TRBV27 and J usage is TRBJ2-7; TRBD1 matches at 11 bases. Germline loops: CDR1 MNHEY, CDR2 SMNVEV (reference sequence). V lost 6 bases to trimming and J lost 2 bases; unmatched junction nucleotides: 12. The CDR3 has 17 residues. The CDR3 DNA follows: TGTGCCAGCAGGCCTATCACCGGGACAGGGGGACCCTACGAGCAGTACTTC. Translation gives CASRPITGTGGPYEQYF.

This chain connects TRBV7-2 to TRBJ1-1, with 8 bases matching TRBD1. The trim removed 5 bases at V and 11 bases at J, leaving 13 bases unmatched. The CDR3 has 14 residues. CDR1 is SGHTA and CDR2 is FQGNSA in the germline V gene. The CDR3 nucleotides read TGTGCCAGCAGCCCACGCCGGACAGGGTTTGTGGCTTTCTTT. Translated, it gives CASSPRRTGFVAFF.

This clonotype has just a few counts. The chain has TRBV12-3 or TRBV12-4 and TRBJ1-1, with a weak D call TRBD1 (5 bases). The V gene lost 7 bases and the J gene lost 0 bases, with 9 bases spanning the gap. CDR3 length: 13 amino acids. The CDR3 loop reads CASNWGMNTEAFF. The CDR3 DNA sequence: TGTGCCAGCAACTGGGGGATGAACACTGAAGCTTTCTTT.

This clonotype was counted between two and nine times. Here the CDR3 DNA reads TGCGCCAGGTTAAGAGGGTATAGCAATCAGCCCCAGCATTTT. This encodes CARLRGYSNQPQHF. The V call is TRBV5-1, the J call TRBJ1-5; the D is unclear. CDR3 length: 14 residues. CDR1 SGHRS and CDR2 YFSETQ come from the germline V gene. Between the trimmed V and J ends, which lost 8 bases and 0 bases, there was a span of 12 bases. Full variable domain (outside the CDR3, taken from reference TRBV5-1 and TRBJ1-5): KAGVTQTPRYLIKTRGQQVTLSCSPISGHRSVSWYQQTPGQGLQFLFEYFSETQRNKGNFPGRFSGRQFSNSRSEMNVSTLELGDSALYLCARLRGYSNQPQHFGDGTRLSIL.

The V call is TRBV6-1, the J call TRBJ1-4, with D maybe TRBD1 (6 bases). The CDR3 extends over 16 amino acids. The ends were cut back, 5 bases at V and 0 bases at J, with 13 bases in the middle. Germline V CDR1 and CDR2: MNHNS, SASEGT. The CDR3 loop is CASSRGDTPTNEKLFF. The DNA for the CDR3 is TGTGCCAGCAGTAGGGGGGACACTCCAACTAATGAAAAACTGTTTTTT.

The rearrangement links TRBV15 to TRBJ1-4, with a tentative D call TRBD1 (5 bases). With 8 bases removed from V and 4 bases from J, the gap between germline ends came to 11 bases. From germline, CDR1 is LNHNV and CDR2 YYDKDF (reference sequence). This CDR3 contains 13 residues. CDR3 in amino acids: CATLTVLNEKLFF. CDR3 in DNA: TGTGCCACCCTGACAGTCCTTAATGAAAAACTGTTTTTT.

This clonotype was counted only a few times. The chain uses TRBV2 and TRBJ1-2; tentatively, D is TRBD1 (6 bases). This CDR3 contains 13 residues. In germline, CDR1 is SNHLY, CDR2 FYNNEI. Trimming cost V 6 bases and J 7 bases, with 15 bases left between them. The CDR3 is CASSRRGRGGYTF. The CDR3 DNA is TGTGCCAGCAGCCGACGGGGGCGCGGTGGCTACACCTTC.

This chain joins TRBV25-1 and TRBJ2-7; 7 positions agree with TRBD2. The CDR3 is made up of 15 amino acids. Germline V gives CDR1 MGHDK, CDR2 SYGVNS. Trimming at V came to 4 bases and at J to 1 base, leaving 7 bases not matched to a gene. The DNA of the CDR3 is TGTGCCAGCAGTGTCGGGGAGGGAACTTCCTACGAGCAGTACTTC. It translates to CASSVGEGTSYEQYF.

This clonotype was detected only a few times. J is TRBJ2-5 and V is TRBV12-3 or TRBV12-4, with D perhaps matching TRBD1 or TRBD2 (6 bases each). This CDR3 is built from 16 residues. V dropped 4 bases and J dropped 4 bases, with 19 bases sitting between them. The CDR3: CASSSHSQGRRETQYF. CDR3 sequence (DNA): TGTGCCAGCAGTTCCCACTCTCAGGGGAGGAGAGAGACCCAGTACTTC.

This clonotype was detected only a few times. V usage is TRBV4-3 and J usage is TRBJ1-3; 7 bases match TRBD1. CDR1 is LGHNA and CDR2 is YSLEER in the germline V gene. Germline trimming cut 1 base from V and 4 bases from J; bases unmatched to any gene: 7. The CDR3 is made up of 16 amino acids. The CDR3 loop is CASSQGRTGIGNTIYF. Here the CDR3 DNA reads TGCGCCAGCAGCCAAGGGCGGACAGGCATAGGAAACACCATATATTTT.

The chain carries TRBV20-1 and TRBJ2-1; either TRBD1 or TRBD2 may supply D (5 bases each). The CDR3 spans 13 residues. The germline V and J ends were trimmed by 3 bases and 7 bases, with 13 bases remaining between them. CDR1 and CDR2 (germline): DFQATT, SNEGSKA (reference sequence). The CDR3 reads CSARGRVRNEQFF. The CDR3 region has the DNA TGCAGTGCTAGGGGGCGGGTTCGGAATGAGCAGTTCTTC.

The V call is TRBV11-1, the J call TRBJ2-3; D unclear. Germline-derived CDR1 and CDR2 are SGHAT and FQDESV (reference sequence). The CDR3 length is 13 residues. The V and J ends lost 5 bases and 2 bases respectively, with 8 bases between them. The CDR3 nucleotides read TGTGCCAGCAGCCACTACTACACAGATACGCAGTATTTT. Translation: CASSHYYTDTQYF.

The chain joins TRBV3-1 to TRBJ1-2; D unresolved. Germline CDR1 and CDR2: LGHDT and YNNKEL (reference sequence). The V gene lost 3 bases and the J gene lost 8 bases, with 16 bases spanning the gap. CDR3 length: 14 residues. CDR3 nucleotide sequence: TGTGCCAGCAGCCACCACGGAGTTCCGGGCGGCTACACCTTC. Translated, it gives CASSHHGVPGGYTF.

This clonotype turned up a few times. This sequence joins TRBV7-2 and TRBJ2-1; TRBD2 is a possible D gene (5 bases). The CDR3 is made up of 16 amino acids. Germline CDR1 is SGHTA and CDR2 is FQGNSA. Trimming removed 1 base at V and 1 base at J, with 11 bases between. CDR3 region: CASSLVVLASYNEQFF. As DNA, the CDR3 is TGTGCCAGCAGCTTAGTAGTGCTAGCTTCCTACAATGAGCAGTTCTTC. Full variable domain (rest looked up from reference TRBV7-2 and TRBJ2-1): GAGVSQSPSNKVTEKGKDVELRCDPISGHTALYWYRQSLGQGLEFLIYFQGNSAPDKSGLPSDRFSAERTGGSVSTLTIQRTQQEDSAVYLCASSLVVLASYNEQFFGPGTRLTVL.

The chain employs TRBV20-1 and TRBJ1-2; perhaps TRBD1 as D (5 bases). The germline V and J ends were trimmed by 3 bases and 3 bases, with 26 bases remaining between them. Per germline, CDR1 DFQATT and CDR2 SNEGSKA (reference sequence). This CDR3 region has 18 residues. The CDR3 DNA reads TGCAGTGCTAGCGGGAGCGCCACGGAGCAGGGTACCCACTATGGCTACACCTTC. Its protein is CSASGSATEQGTHYGYTF.

This clonotype was counted between two and nine times. The CDR3 region is CASSQGRASYNEQFF. Here the CDR3 DNA reads TGTGCCAGCAGCCAAGGTCGGGCTAGTTACAATGAGCAGTTCTTC. The gene calls are TRBV3-1 and TRBJ2-1; D gene unclear. V dropped 1 base and J dropped 4 bases, with 11 bases sitting between them. The germline V gene encodes CDR1 LGHDT and CDR2 YNNKEL (reference sequence). The CDR3 length is 15 residues.

This sequence joins TRBV5-1 and TRBJ1-1, with no clear D. The ends were cut back, 6 bases at V and 2 bases at J, with 8 bases in the middle. Germline V gene sequence: CDR1 SGHRS, CDR2 YFSETQ. The CDR3 is made up of 12 amino acids. The CDR3 DNA reads TGCGCCAGCAACCGGCTTAACACTGAAGCTTTCTTT. This codes for CASNRLNTEAFF.

This clonotype was observed a few times. V is TRBV7-2 and J is TRBJ1-3, with no clear D. CDR3 length equals 14 residues. V lost 4 bases and J 0 bases, leaving 7 bases between the germline ends. Germline V gene lookup returns CDR1 SGHTA and CDR2 FQGNSA. CDR3 DNA sequence: TGTGCCAGCAGCTCGACCCCCTCTGGAAACACCATATATTTT. Its protein product is CASSSTPSGNTIYF.

The V and J genes are TRBV6-2 or TRBV6-3 and TRBJ2-1; TRBD2 might be the D (6 bases). The V end was cut by 5 bases, the J end by 12 bases, with 17 bases between. In germline, CDR1 is MNHEY, CDR2 SVGEGT. CDR3 length equals 13 residues. The CDR3 nucleotides read TGTGCCAGCAGTAAGCAGGCGTACGGGAGGCAGTTCTTC. Translation: CASSKQAYGRQFF.

This clonotype was detected a few times. The rearrangement links TRBV20-1 to TRBJ2-5; D might be TRBD1 (6 bases). CDR1 DFQATT and CDR2 SNEGSKA come from the germline V gene (reference sequence). V was clipped by 3 bases and J by 4 bases, with 12 bases between them. The CDR3 sequence is 13 residues long. CDR3: CSARATGAETQYF. CDR3 nucleotide sequence: TGCAGTGCTAGGGCGACAGGAGCAGAGACCCAGTACTTC.

The table lists this clonotype with a count of one. The chain has TRBV5-1 and TRBJ2-7; 7 positions match TRBD2. The CDR3 runs 17 residues. Trimming removed 0 bases from V and 4 bases from J; junction bases left unmatched: 13. Germline V gene data show CDR1 as SGHRS and CDR2 as YFSETQ. The CDR3 coding sequence is TGCGCCAGCAGCTTGGTATCCAGCGGGGACTTACTTTACGAGCAGTACTTC. Residues: CASSLVSSGDLLYEQYF.

The chain combines TRBV20-1 with TRBJ2-7; D perhaps matches TRBD1 (6 bases). Germline V gene lookup returns CDR1 DFQATT and CDR2 SNEGSKA (reference sequence). V was shortened by 6 bases and J by 3 bases, with 15 bases between the two germline ends. The CDR3 is made up of 13 amino acids. The CDR3 DNA follows: TGCAGTGCCGGCATACAGGGCGTCTACGAGCAGTACTTC. Encoded protein: CSAGIQGVYEQYF.

Written as DNA, the CDR3 is TGTGCCAGCAGTTACTCGAATACGGGGGCGCGATATGGCTACACCTTC. Its translation: CASSYSNTGARYGYTF. V is TRBV6-5 and J is TRBJ1-2, with a tentative D call TRBD1 (6 bases). This CDR3 has 16 amino acids. Trimming stripped 0 bases from V and 5 bases from J, with 16 bases between. Germline V gene lookup returns CDR1 MNHEY and CDR2 SVGAGI.

The V and J genes are TRBV19 and TRBJ2-2; 10 nucleotides match TRBD1. V trimming: 6 bases; J trimming: 7 bases; junction bases outside the gene matches: 11. The CDR3 totals 16 residues. CDR1 LNHDA and CDR2 SQIVND come from the germline V gene (reference sequence). CDR3 region: CASSRFDRGQGGELFF. The CDR3 DNA sequence: TGTGCCAGTAGCCGTTTCGACAGGGGGCAAGGCGGGGAGCTGTTTTTT.

This sequence joins TRBV25-1 and TRBJ2-7; D is possibly TRBD1 (6 bases). The CDR3 consists of 17 residues. The V end was cut by 4 bases, the J end by 5 bases, with 24 bases between. The germline V gene has CDR1 MGHDK and CDR2 SYGVNS. CDR3 coding DNA: TGTGCCAGCAGTGGCGTCACCCTCTTCGACAGGCTTGACGAGCAGTACTTC. Encoded protein: CASSGVTLFDRLDEQYF.